The 4 T cell receptor beta chains reported below all come from one sample, sequenced in a study of Ad26.COV2.S vaccination and SARS-CoV-2 variants. Treatment defined: over 15 received Ad26.COV2.S at low or high dose, single or two shots; about five received placebo; per-sample allocation not given. Sample collection was performed on day 63 after the first vaccine or placebo injection. Measured with immunoSEQ multiplex PCR; TCRdb has only the in-frame clones, and not every one. The table has under 600,000 clones, nearly 90% seen once. The sample in question was peripheral blood, obtained in a trial of Ad26.COV2.S vaccine versus placebo. The source is a person aged 18 to 59 who received the Ad26.COV2.S COVID-19 vaccine or a placebo.

The chain links TRBV29-1 to TRBJ1-4; 11 nucleotides agree with TRBD1. Unmatched junction bases numbered 12, after V lost 4 bases and J lost 5 bases. This CDR3 region has 17 residues. CDR1 is SQVTM, CDR2 ANQGSEA, per germline. The CDR3 is CSVGPSRDRGFNEKLFF. DNA of the CDR3: TGCAGCGTTGGTCCCTCCCGGGACAGGGGGTTCAATGAAAAACTGTTTTTT.

The chain uses TRBV20-1 and TRBJ2-7; no definite D call. Germline V gene lookup returns CDR1 DFQATT and CDR2 SNEGSKA (reference sequence). The CDR3 sequence is 10 residues long. The ends were cut back, 6 bases at V and 3 bases at J, with 6 bases in the middle. The CDR3 coding sequence is TGCAGTGCATCCGACTACGAGCAGTACTTC. Translation: CSASDYEQYF.

The CDR3 region is CASSPLPSYNEQFF. Written as DNA, the CDR3 is TGTGCCAGCAGCCCCCTACCCTCCTACAATGAGCAGTTCTTC. V usage is TRBV9 and J usage is TRBJ2-1; no firm D call. Germline values: CDR1 SGDLS, CDR2 YYNGEE. Trimming cost V 4 bases and J 0 bases, with 8 bases left between them. The CDR3 runs 14 residues.

The chain combines TRBV5-1 with TRBJ2-1; D gene uncertain. The CDR3 runs 12 residues. V was cut by 1 base and J by 6 bases, with 5 bases left in between. Germline CDR1 is SGHRS and CDR2 is YFSETQ. The CDR3 sequence: CASSLMTNEQFF. DNA of the CDR3: TGCGCCAGCAGCTTGATGACCAATGAGCAGTTCTTC.